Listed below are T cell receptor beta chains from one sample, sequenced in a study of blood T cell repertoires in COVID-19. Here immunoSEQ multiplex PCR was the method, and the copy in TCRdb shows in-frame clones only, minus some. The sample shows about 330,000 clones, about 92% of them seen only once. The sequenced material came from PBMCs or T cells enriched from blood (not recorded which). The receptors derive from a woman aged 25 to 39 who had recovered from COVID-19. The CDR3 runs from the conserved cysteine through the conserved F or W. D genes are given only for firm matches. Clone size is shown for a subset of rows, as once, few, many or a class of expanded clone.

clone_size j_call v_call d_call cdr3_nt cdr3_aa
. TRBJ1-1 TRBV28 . TGTGCCAGCAGTTTTTTGGGTGGAGGGAACACTGAAGCTTTCTTT CASSFLGGGNTEAFF
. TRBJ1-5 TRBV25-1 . TGTGCCAGCAGTCCACTTGGAACAGCTAGCAATCAGCCCCAGCATTTT CASSPLGTASNQPQHF
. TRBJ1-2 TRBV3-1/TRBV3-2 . TGTGCCAGCAGCCTCACTGACAGCCCCCATGGCTACACCTTC CASSLTDSPHGYTF
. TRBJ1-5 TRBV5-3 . TGTGCCAGAAGCCCACCGGGCGGGGAACGCAATCAGCCCCAGCATTTT CARSPPGGERNQPQHF
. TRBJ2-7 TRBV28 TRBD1 TGTGCCAGCTTCACCCAGGGGGCGGAGTCCTACGAGCAGTACTTC CASFTQGAESYEQYF
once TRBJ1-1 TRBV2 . TGTGCCAGGGCCGGGAGCAGGGCTCACACTGAAGCTTTCTTT CARAGSRAHTEAFF
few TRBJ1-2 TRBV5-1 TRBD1 TGCGCCAGCAATCGTGGGACAGGGACCCCTCCTGGCTACACCTTC CASNRGTGTPPGYTF
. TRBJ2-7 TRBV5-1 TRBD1 TGCGCCAGCAGCCTCACCCCGGGACAGGGCTACGAGCAGTACTTC CASSLTPGQGYEQYF
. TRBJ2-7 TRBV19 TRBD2 TGTGCCAGTAGTTCCCTCGGTCTAGCGGGAGGGCCCGGGGGTACCTACGAGCAGTACTTC CASSSLGLAGGPGGTYEQYF
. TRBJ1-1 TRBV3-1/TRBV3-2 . TGTGCCAGCAGCCAAGTGGCGGGGATGAACACTGAAGCTTTCTTT CASSQVAGMNTEAFF
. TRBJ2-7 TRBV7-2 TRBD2 TGTGCCAGCAGCCCGACCGGGACTAGCGGTTCCTACGAGCAGTACTTC CASSPTGTSGSYEQYF
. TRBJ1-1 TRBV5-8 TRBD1 TGTGCCAGCAGCTTGGGGGGGACAGGGATTCAAGCTTTCTTT CASSLGGTGIQAFF
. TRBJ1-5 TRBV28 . TGTGCCAGCAGTCTGACAGGAAAAGCTGATCAGCCCCAGCATTTT CASSLTGKADQPQHF
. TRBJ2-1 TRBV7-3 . TGTGCCAGCAGCTCTTTAGCATCTCGCTACAATGAGCAGTTCTTC CASSSLASRYNEQFF
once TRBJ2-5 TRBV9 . TGTGCCAGCAGCGTAGCTTATCAGGGGAGCCAAGAGACCCAGTACTTC CASSVAYQGSQETQYF
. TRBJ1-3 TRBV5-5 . TGTGCCAGCAGCCACGGCGATAATTACAGGCTGAGCTCTGGAAACACCATATATTTT CASSHGDNYRLSSGNTIYF
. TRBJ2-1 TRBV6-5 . TGTGCCAGCAGTTACGGAACTAGCAGCGGTGAGCAGTTCTTC CASSYGTSSGEQFF
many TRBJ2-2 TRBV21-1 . TGTGCCAGCAGCAAGGGCCAGGGGGTCACCGGGGAGCTGTTTTTT CASSKGQGVTGELFF
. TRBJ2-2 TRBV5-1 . TGCGCCAGCCGTGACGCGGACACCGGGGAGCTGTTTTTT CASRDADTGELFF
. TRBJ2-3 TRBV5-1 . TGCGCCAGCAGCCAACTCACAGATACGCAGTATTTT CASSQLTDTQYF
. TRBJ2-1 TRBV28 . TGTGCCAGCAGTTTAGGGGGGAATGAGCAGTTCTTC CASSLGGNEQFF
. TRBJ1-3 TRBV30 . TGTGCCTGGATGGGAGCCTCTGGAAACACCATATATTTT CAWMGASGNTIYF
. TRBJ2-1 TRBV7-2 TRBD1 TGTGCCAGCAGCTTCACAGGGGGAGGATGGATCTTC CASSFTGGGWIF
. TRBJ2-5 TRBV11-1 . TGTGCCAGCAGCTTAGGATCCACAGTAGAGACCCAGTACTTC CASSLGSTVETQYF
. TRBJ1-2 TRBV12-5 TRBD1 TGTGCTAGTGGTTTGGACAGGGGGAGCGATGGCTACACCTTC CASGLDRGSDGYTF
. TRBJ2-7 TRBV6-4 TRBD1 TGTGCCAGCAGGGACAGGAGGAGCTCCTACGAGCAGTACTTC CASRDRRSSYEQYF
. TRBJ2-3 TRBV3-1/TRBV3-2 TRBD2 TGTGCCAGCACTCCTAGCGGGAGGACGGATACGCAGTATTTT CASTPSGRTDTQYF
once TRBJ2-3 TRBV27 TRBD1 TGTGCCAGCAGCCCAACGACAGGGGAACGGGGCACAGATACGCAGTATTTT CASSPTTGERGTDTQYF
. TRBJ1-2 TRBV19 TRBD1 TGTGCCAGTAGTCACCAGGGACAGGGCTATGGCTACACCTTC CASSHQGQGYGYTF
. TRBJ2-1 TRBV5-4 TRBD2 TGTGCCAGCAGCCCCCCATGGCTAGCGGGGGTGGATGAGCAGTTCTTC CASSPPWLAGVDEQFF
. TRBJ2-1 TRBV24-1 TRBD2 TGTGCCACCGGGGGAGGGACTGAGCAGTTCTTC CATGGGTEQFF
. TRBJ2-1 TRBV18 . TGTGCCAGCTCACCAACTAGGAGCTCCTACAATGAGCAGTTCTTC CASSPTRSSYNEQFF
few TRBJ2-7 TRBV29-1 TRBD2 TGCAGCGTGACTAGCGGACCAGGGAGGGAGCAGTACTTC CSVTSGPGREQYF
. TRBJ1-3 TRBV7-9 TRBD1 TGTGCCAGCAGCTTAGATAGGGGGCTTGGAAACACCATATATTTT CASSLDRGLGNTIYF
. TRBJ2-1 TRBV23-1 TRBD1 TGCGCCAGCAATCTGACAGGGGCCGAGCAGTTCTTC CASNLTGAEQFF
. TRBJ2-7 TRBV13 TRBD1 TGTGCCAGCAGCCCCCGGGACAGGGACCACGAGCAGTACTTC CASSPRDRDHEQYF
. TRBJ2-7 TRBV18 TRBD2 TGTGCCAGCTCACCGGGACTACTCGAAAGCTCCTACGAGCAGTACTTC CASSPGLLESSYEQYF
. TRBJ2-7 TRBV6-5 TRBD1 TGTGCCAGCACCTATTGGACAGGGGACACCTACGAGCAGTACTTC CASTYWTGDTYEQYF
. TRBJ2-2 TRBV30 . TGTGCCTACTCACTTTCAGGTACCGGGGAGCTGTTTTTT CAYSLSGTGELFF
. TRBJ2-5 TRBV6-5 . TGTGCCAGCAGTTATTGGGGAGGAGAGACCCAGTACTTC CASSYWGGETQYF
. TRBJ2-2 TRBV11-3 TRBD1 TGTGCCAGCAGCTTCCGGACAGGGGGGAGCACCGGGGAGCTGTTTTTT CASSFRTGGSTGELFF
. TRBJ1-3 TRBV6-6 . TGTGCCAGCAGTTACTCGCAGTCTGGAAACACCATATATTTT CASSYSQSGNTIYF
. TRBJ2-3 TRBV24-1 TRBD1 TGTGCCACCAGTGATGACGGGACAGGGGGTAGAGATACGCAGTATTTT CATSDDGTGGRDTQYF
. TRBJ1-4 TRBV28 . TGTGCCAGCAGTACCTCCCCGGGGGGTCGGGAAAAACTGTTTTTT CASSTSPGGREKLFF
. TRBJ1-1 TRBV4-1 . TGCGCCAGCAGCCAAGCAGGAGGAAGCTTGAACACTGAAGCTTTCTTT CASSQAGGSLNTEAFF
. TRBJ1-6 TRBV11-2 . TGTGCCAGCAGCTTAGTATCCTATAATTCACCCCTCCACTTT CASSLVSYNSPLHF
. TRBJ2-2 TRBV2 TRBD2 TGTGCAACGCGGACTAGCGGGGGCTTTAACACCGGGGAGCTGTTTTTT CATRTSGGFNTGELFF
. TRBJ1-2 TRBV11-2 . TGTGCCAGCAGCTCCCGGGAGGGCCGCGGCTATGGCTACACCTTC CASSSREGRGYGYTF
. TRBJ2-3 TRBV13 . TGTGCCAGCAGCTTGGAGGGGGCCGATACGCAGTATTTT CASSLEGADTQYF
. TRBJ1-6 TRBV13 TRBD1 TGTGCCAGCAGCTTAGGCCGACAGGGGGCGTATAATTCACCCCTCCACTTT CASSLGRQGAYNSPLHF
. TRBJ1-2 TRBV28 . TGTGCCACCACGGTGGGGGGAGCCGATTTGGGCTATGGCTACACCTTC CATTVGGADLGYGYTF
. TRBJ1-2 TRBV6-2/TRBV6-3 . TGTGCCAGCAGTTTGGACACGATCTATAACTATGGCTACACCTTC CASSLDTIYNYGYTF
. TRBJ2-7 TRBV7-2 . TGTGCCAGCAGCTTACAGGGTAGCTCCTACGAGCAGTACTTC CASSLQGSSYEQYF